Below are 20 T cell receptor beta chains sequenced from a single sample in a study of T cell clonality in common variable immunodeficiency. TCRdb's table, derived via immunoSEQ multiplex PCR, lists solely in-frame clones and lacks some. This sample has approximately 37,000 clones and no singletons, with 3% to 4.5% in the ten largest. Material for sequencing was peripheral blood mononuclear cells. These receptor sequences come from a person between 18 and 75 years old in good health.

This clone has a count of ten or more. The read ends 3 residues early relative to the CDR3; the germline J gene fills the gap. The chain has TRBV19 and TRBJ2-1; tentative D call: TRBD1 (5 bases). V lost 8 bases to trimming and J lost 2 bases, with 7 bases between them. Germline V lookup: CDR1 LNHDA, CDR2 SQIVND (reference sequence). The CDR3 is 12 amino acids. The part of the CDR3 DNA that was read is TGTGCCAGTTCGACAGCCTACAATGAG. This gives the protein CASSTAYNE. The full CDR3 sequence reads CASSTAYNEQFF.

At least ten counts were recorded for this clone. The CDR3 end lies 3 residues beyond the end of the read and is filled in from the germline J gene. Other DNA sequences in this specimen translate into the identical CDR3. This chain links TRBV29-1 with TRBJ1-2; 7 nucleotides match TRBD1. This CDR3 has 12 amino acids. In germline, CDR1 is SQVTM, CDR2 ANQGSEA. The CDR3 protein is CSVGGQAARYTF. The CDR3 bases that were read are TGCAGCGTTGGTGGACAGGCGGCACGC.

This clone showed up many times. The same CDR3 is also encoded by other DNA sequences in this sample. The sequenced part of the CDR3 DNA is TGTGCCAGTATCCCCACAGGGAGCTCTGGAAACACC. Encoded protein: CASIPTGSSGNT. The entire CDR3 protein is CASIPTGSSGNTIYF. V is TRBV19 and J is TRBJ1-3; a possible D gene is TRBD1 (6 bases). The read ends 3 residues early relative to the CDR3; the germline J gene fills the gap. The germline V and J ends were trimmed by 7 bases and 0 bases, with 13 bases remaining between them. This CDR3 comprises 15 residues. Germline CDR1 reads LNHDA; CDR2 reads SQIVND (reference sequence).

This clone was detected many times. Read coverage stops 3 residues before the CDR3 terminus; the germline J gene supplies the remainder. The V and J genes are TRBV20-1 and TRBJ2-1; TRBD2 matches 9 bases. V was pared by 0 bases and J by 5 bases, with 5 bases of the junction left unmatched. The CDR3 has 15 amino acids. Looked up from germline, CDR1 is DFQATT and CDR2 is SNEGSKA (reference sequence). CDR3 amino acids: CSARDRSGGNNEQFF. Partial CDR3 DNA: TGCAGTGCTAGAGATCGAAGCGGGGGGAACAATGAG.

This clone appeared many times. Read data end 3 residues before the CDR3 end; the end is taken from the germline J gene. The chain uses TRBV7-8 and TRBJ2-3; D gene ambiguous. Germline V gene data show CDR1 as SGHVS and CDR2 as FQNEAQ. This CDR3 has 12 residues. Trimming pared 4 bases from V and 3 bases from J, leaving 5 bases between. The sequenced part of the CDR3 DNA is TGTGCCAGCAGCTCCATTACAGATACG. It codes for CASSSITDT. Given in full, the CDR3 is CASSSITDTQYF.

In the case of this clone: The CDR3 end is not reached by the read, which stops 3 residues before it; the germline J gene fills it in. The chain carries TRBV5-1 and TRBJ1-1, with a possible D match to TRBD1 (6 bases). The V and J ends lost 4 bases and 4 bases respectively, with 23 bases between them. The CDR3 extends over 17 amino acids. CDR1 is SGHRS and CDR2 is YFSETQ in the germline V gene. The CDR3 here is CASSLLTGWQVSTEAFF. The part of the CDR3 DNA that was read is TGCGCCAGCAGCCTATTGACAGGTTGGCAGGTGAGCACTGAA.

In this sample, this clone turned up many times. The read falls 3 residues short of the CDR3 end, and the missing part is taken from the germline J gene. This rearrangement joins TRBV27 to TRBJ2-4; TRBD1 might be the D (6 bases). CDR1 and CDR2 (germline): MNHEY, SMNVEV (reference sequence). Trimming shortened V by 1 base and J by 3 bases, and 16 bases separated the two germline ends. The CDR3 loop spans 17 amino acids. The CDR3 loop reads CASSLYTGSSVKNIQYF. The covered CDR3 bases are TGTGCCAGCAGTTTATATACAGGGTCTTCGGTCAAAAACATT.

Ten or more counts support this clone. The read terminates 3 residues before the CDR3 end, so the remaining end is supplied by the germline J gene. The J gene is TRBJ2-2, the V gene TRBV18, with TRBD2 identical over 12 bases. V lost 3 bases to trimming and J lost 6 bases; unmatched junction nucleotides: 11. This CDR3 comprises 18 residues. Germline CDR1 KGHSH, CDR2 LQKENI. The sequenced CDR3 bases are TGTGCCAGCTCACCCCCAATGGGCGGACTAGCGGGATCCGGGGAG. This codes for CASSPPMGGLAGSGE. The entire CDR3 protein reads CASSPPMGGLAGSGELFF. The whole variable domain, remainder taken from reference TRBV18 and TRBJ2-2, is NAGVMQNPRHLVRRRGQEARLRCSPMKGHSHVYWYRQLPEEGLKFMVYLQKENIIDESGMPKERFSAEFPKEGPSILRIQQVVRGDSAAYFCASSPPMGGLAGSGELFFGEGSRLTVL.

The sample holds a few counts of this clone. The read falls 3 residues short of the CDR3 end, and the missing part is taken from the germline J gene. The chain has TRBV7-8 and TRBJ2-3; D perhaps matches TRBD1 (6 bases). CDR3 size: 17 residues. Per the germline V gene, CDR1 is SGHVS and CDR2 is FQNEAQ. The part of the CDR3 DNA that was read is TGTGCCAGCAGCTTAGCCCCTCGGGGATGGGACAATCAGCCG. It encodes CASSLAPRGWDNQP. In full, the CDR3 is CASSLAPRGWDNQPQYF.

This clone appeared a few times. The CDR3 end is not reached by the read, which stops 3 residues before it; the germline J gene fills it in. The V gene is TRBV6-2 or TRBV6-3, the J gene TRBJ1-1; the D gene is possibly TRBD1 (5 bases). Trimming took off 5 bases at V and 0 bases at J, with 7 bases between the two ends. Germline CDR1 is MNHEY and CDR2 is SVGEGT. The CDR3 loop spans 13 amino acids. CDR3 loop: CASSGALNTEAFF. CDR3 DNA (partial): TGTGCCAGCAGTGGGGCCCTGAACACTGAA.

This clone appeared many times. The read gets to within 3 residues of the CDR3 end, and the germline J gene fills in the rest. V is TRBV19 and J is TRBJ1-5; 7 nucleotides line up with TRBD1. This CDR3 has 17 amino acids. V shed 5 bases, J shed 0 bases, and the junction held 10 bases outside the gene matches. CDR1 is LNHDA, CDR2 SQIVND, per germline (reference sequence). CDR3 loop: CASSPRDSSYSNQPQHF. Partial CDR3 DNA: TGTGCCAGTAGTCCCAGGGACAGCAGCTATAGCAATCAGCCC.

This clone was detected ten times or more. The read is 3 residues too short to cover the CDR3 end, so that end is filled in from the germline J gene. V usage is TRBV3-1 (or the pseudogene TRBV3-2) and J usage is TRBJ2-3, with 8 bases identical to TRBD2. CDR1 and CDR2 (germline): LGHDT, YNNKEL (reference sequence). The CDR3 is 17 residues long. V lost 0 bases and J lost 0; bases outside the gene matches: 5. The CDR3 sequence: CASSQDGGRSSTDTQYF. The CDR3 DNA, read in part, is TGTGCCAGCAGCCAAGACGGCGGGAGGTCAAGCACAGATACG.

This clone was detected ten times or more. Read data end 3 residues before the CDR3 end; the end is taken from the germline J gene. This sequence joins TRBV30 and TRBJ1-1; D remains ambiguous. The germline V gene encodes CDR1 GTSNPN and CDR2 SVGIG (reference sequence). The CDR3 sequence is 11 residues long. CDR3 loop: CAWRLGGTAFF. Partial CDR3 DNA: TGTGCCTGGAGGCTTGGCGGCACA. The full variable domain, completed using reference TRBV30 and TRBJ1-1, is SQTIHQWPATLVQPVGSPLSLECTVEGTSNPNLYWYRQAAGRGLQLLFYSVGIGQISSEVPQNLSASRPQDRQFILSSKKLLLSDSGFYLCAWRLGGTAFFGQGTRLTVV.

This clone has a count of ten or more. The sequence runs out 3 residues before the end of the CDR3; the remainder is reconstructed from the germline J gene. V gene TRBV5-1 combines with J gene TRBJ2-4, with a possible D match to TRBD1 (5 bases). Trimming pared 0 bases from V and 1 base from J, leaving 8 bases between. CDR3 length: 15 residues. CDR1 and CDR2 from the germline V gene are SGHRS and YFSETQ. The DNA read from the CDR3 is TGCGCCAGCAGCTTGGATGGGGCCGCCAAAAACATT. It specifies CASSLDGAAKNI. The full CDR3 reads CASSLDGAAKNIQYF.

This clone was seen ten or more times. The missing CDR3 end, 3 residues past where the read stops, is filled in from the germline J gene. The chain carries TRBV18 and TRBJ2-6; possible D gene TRBD1, 5 bases. The CDR3 runs to 15 residues. Trimming took 3 bases from V and 3 from J, leaving 9 bases between them. Germline V CDR1 and CDR2: KGHSH, LQKENI. Here the CDR3 reads CASSPQGHGANVLTF. The sequenced CDR3 bases are TGTGCCAGCTCACCGCAGGGCCATGGGGCCAACGTC.

About this clone itself: The CDR3 extends 3 residues past the end of the read, so its final part is completed from the germline J gene. This chain links TRBV11-2 with TRBJ2-7, with TRBD2 as a possible D gene (6 bases). The CDR3 sequence is 15 residues long. CDR1 is SGHAT, CDR2 FQNNGV, per germline. Trimming cost V 1 base and J 2 bases, with 12 bases left between them. CDR3 loop: CASSLGRWGAYEQYF. CDR3 bases read: TGTGCCAGCAGCTTAGGTCGTTGGGGGGCCTACGAG.

This clone came up a few times. One end of the junction is discordant with germline, which a read error may explain. Partial CDR3 DNA: TGCACCAGCAGCCGATCAAGCGGGAGGGCCGATCATGAG. This sequence encodes CTSSRSSGRADHE. The whole CDR3 protein is CTSSRSSGRADHEQFF. The rearrangement uses TRBV5-1 and TRBJ2-1, with 10 nucleotides matching TRBD2. The observed sequence ends 3 residues before the CDR3 terminus, with the missing tail filled in from the germline J gene. Germline assignment: CDR1 SGHRS and CDR2 YFSETQ. There are 16 residues in the CDR3.

This clone showed up many times. Partial CDR3 DNA: TGTGCCTGGGGTAAGGGGACTTCGGGCTATGGC. This translates into CAWGKGTSGYG. The CDR3, in full, reads CAWGKGTSGYGYTF. This chain uses TRBV30 with TRBJ1-2, with a tentative D call TRBD1 (5 bases). The missing CDR3 end, 3 residues past where the read stops, is filled in from the germline J gene. The germline CDR1 and CDR2 sequences are GTSNPN and SVGIG (reference sequence). The length of the CDR3 is 14 residues. V was pared by 5 bases and J by 4 bases, with 17 bases between.

This clone was found many times. The CDR3 end lies 3 residues beyond the end of the read and is filled in from the germline J gene. The J gene is TRBJ2-1, the V gene TRBV10-3, with 12 bases matching TRBD2. The CDR3 covers 18 residues. V dropped 2 bases and J dropped 7; count of bases not matched to a gene: 12. Germline CDR1 reads ENHRY; CDR2 reads SYGVKD. The CDR3: CAISETPTSGSMANEQFF. The CDR3 bases that were read are TGTGCCATCAGTGAGACCCCGACTAGCGGGAGTATGGCGAATGAG.

On this clone: The read terminates 3 residues before the CDR3 end, so the remaining end is supplied by the germline J gene. V usage is TRBV11-1 and J usage is TRBJ2-3, with 7 nucleotides matching TRBD2. The CDR3 length is 14 residues. CDR1 is SGHAT and CDR2 is FQDESV in the germline V gene (reference sequence). Losses at the gene ends were 5 bases for V and 5 bases for J; bases not matched to a gene: 7. CDR3 sequence reads: CASSGGASGDTQYF. The DNA read from the CDR3 is TGTGCCAGCAGCGGCGGGGCTAGCGGAGATACG.